This T cell receptor beta chain was captured in a study of CD8+ T cells in alopecia areata. Study information: In an open-label trial, patients got 5 to 10 mg tofacitinib twice daily.

Lesional scalp punch biopsies and peripheral blood were collected from alopecia areata patients. Concerning this clone: Its target is unknown.

V gave up 6 bases and J gave up 6 bases; unmatched junction bases: 11. Germline CDR1 is MNHNS and CDR2 is SASEGT. The CDR3 has 15 residues. RNA was extracted and reverse transcribed into cDNA as the sequencing template. The table came from immunoSEQ multiplex PCR; TCRdb's copy has only in-frame clones and leaves some out. The table lists about 180,000 clones, around 50% of them singletons. Findings and caveats of the study: Normal scalp had lower clonality than lesional scalp, with alopecia totalis/universalis lesions showing this most strongly.

The chain combines TRBV6-1 with TRBJ1-5; TRBD1 agrees at 7 bases. The sequence derives from a human donor with alopecia areata. The sequences come from CD4+ T cells sorted from blood, collected at week 0. CDR3 region: CASRGGGAGGQPQHF. The CDR3 nucleotides read TGTGCCAGCAGGGGAGGAGGAGCAGGGGGTCAGCCCCAGCATTTT.